The sequence of this TCR beta chain was determined in a study of CD4 T cell repertoires in COVID-19. CDR3 length: 13 amino acids. V lost 5 bases and J lost 6, with 14 bases in between. Per germline, CDR1 LGHDT and CDR2 YNNKEL (reference sequence). The table came from immunoSEQ multiplex PCR; TCRdb's copy has only in-frame clones and leaves some out. The sample shows about 75,000 clones, 83% of them seen only once. Of note for this clone: The antigen remains undetermined.

General study results and limits: SARS-CoV and/or HKU1 spike cultures shared between roughly 7 and 25% of SARS-CoV-2 clonotypes. Suggested intraclonal diversification: top SARS-CoV-2-reactive clonotypes appeared in two or three memory subsets.

Mild-to-severe COVID-19 survivors were the donors. Sequencing was done directly on freshly isolated, uncultured memory T cells. The chain links TRBV3-1 (or the pseudogene TRBV3-2) to TRBJ2-7, with D hard to call. The sequences come from CD4+ T cells from peripheral blood, collected after recovery from COVID-19. The receptor's source is a human donor who had COVID-19. The CDR3 sequence is CASSSPGGAEQYF. The CDR3 nucleotides are TGTGCCAGCAGCTCCCCCGGTGGCGCCGAGCAGTACTTC.